The 23 T cell receptor beta chains below come from one sample, sequenced in a study of T cell responses to AZD1222 COVID-19 vaccine (dated by TCRdb to the early 2020s). This specimen's time point label, interpreted: about 28 days (+/-7) after the second vaccine dose. Library preparation used the immunoSEQ multiplex PCR assay. TCRdb mirrors the immuneACCESS table, restricted to in-frame sequences. Some clones are absent from its copies; in checked studies, under half trace to an unresolved V gene, and the reason for the others is unknown. The sample table records around 80,000 clones; 80% to 90% of these occur just once. 10% of the sample rests with the top ten. The input for sequencing was peripheral blood, taken 28 days after the second AZD1222 dose. The receptors come from an adult who received the AZD1222 COVID-19 vaccine.

The CDR3 spells CASSYAGGYNSPLHF. In nucleotides, the CDR3 is TGTGCCAGCAGTTACGCGGGGGGTTATAATTCACCCCTCCACTTT. The chain uses TRBV6-5 and TRBJ1-6, with a weak D call TRBD1 (5 bases). Trimming took 2 bases from V and 4 from J, leaving 9 bases between them. The CDR3 contains 15 residues. Germline loops: CDR1 MNHEY, CDR2 SVGAGI.

This rearrangement joins TRBV3-1 (or the pseudogene TRBV3-2) to TRBJ1-5; 12 bases fit TRBD1. The J segment lost 0 bases and the V segment lost 3 bases, leaving 3 bases of the junction unmatched. The germline V gene has CDR1 LGHDT and CDR2 YNNKEL (reference sequence). The CDR3 is 17 amino acids. In DNA form, the CDR3 reads TGTGCCAGCAGCCAGGGACAGGGGGCGGATAGCAATCAGCCCCAGCATTTT. It is translated as CASSQGQGADSNQPQHF.

The gene calls are TRBV20-1 and TRBJ1-4; D is undetermined. V shed 3 bases and J shed 7 bases, with 15 bases lying between them. This CDR3 has 14 residues. Germline V gene data show CDR1 as DFQATT and CDR2 as SNEGSKA (reference sequence). CDR3: CSASGPLGTEKLFF. CDR3 sequence (DNA): TGCAGTGCTAGTGGGCCGCTGGGTACTGAAAAACTGTTTTTT.

V gene TRBV9 combines with J gene TRBJ2-2; D remains ambiguous. The CDR3 runs 13 residues. CDR1 is SGDLS and CDR2 is YYNGEE in the germline V gene. V shed 3 bases and J shed 5 bases, with 8 bases lying between them. The CDR3 reads CASSEVGTGELFF. The DNA of the CDR3 is TGTGCCAGCAGCGAGGTGGGGACCGGGGAGCTGTTTTTT. Combining the CDR3 with reference TRBV9 and TRBJ2-2 gives the whole variable domain DSGVTQTPKHLITATGQRVTLRCSPRSGDLSVYWYQQSLDQGLQFLIQYYNGEERAKGNILERFSAQQFPDLHSELNLSSLELGDSALYFCASSEVGTGELFFGEGSRLTVL.

This sequence joins TRBV9 and TRBJ2-2; D ambiguous. The CDR3 has 15 residues. Germline V gene lookup returns CDR1 SGDLS and CDR2 YYNGEE. The V and J ends lost 0 bases and 0 bases respectively, with 6 bases between them. CDR3 protein: CASSVGASNTGELFF. CDR3 sequence (DNA): TGTGCCAGCAGCGTAGGTGCCTCGAACACCGGGGAGCTGTTTTTT.

The V and J genes are TRBV2 and TRBJ2-7; D not certain. From germline, CDR1 is SNHLY and CDR2 FYNNEI. The CDR3 is 11 amino acids. Deletions cut 7 bases from V and 0 bases from J, with 4 bases between. Here the CDR3 reads CASTHSYEQYF. The CDR3 nucleotides read TGTGCCAGCACGCACTCCTACGAGCAGTACTTC.

This clone turned up a few times. The V gene is TRBV2, the J gene TRBJ1-2, with D unclear. The CDR3 loop spans 13 amino acids. Trimming removed 5 bases at V and 1 base at J, with 8 bases between. The germline gives CDR1 SNHLY, CDR2 FYNNEI. CDR3 residues: CASSIDINYGYTF. In nucleotides, the CDR3 is TGTGCCAGCAGTATCGACATTAACTATGGCTACACCTTC.

This chain uses TRBV28 with TRBJ2-5, with D unresolved. The V end lost 2 bases, the J end lost 5 bases, and 6 bases lay between the germline ends. This CDR3 spans 12 amino acids. The V gene's germline CDR1 is MDHEN and CDR2 SYDVKM. The CDR3 DNA follows: TGTGCCAGCAGTTTACTGGGGGAGACCCAGTACTTC. It encodes CASSLLGETQYF.

CDR3 sequence (DNA): TGCGCCAGCAGCCGGAGTGTTTTAACGGGGGCGAACACCGGGGAGCTGTTTTTT. This sequence encodes CASSRSVLTGANTGELFF. The chain employs TRBV4-1 and TRBJ2-2; perhaps TRBD2 as D (6 bases). Germline V CDR1 and CDR2: MGHRA, YSYEKL. CDR3 length: 18 amino acids. The V and J ends lost 4 bases and 0 bases respectively, with 18 bases between them.

The J gene is TRBJ1-1, the V gene TRBV10-3; no clear D. This CDR3 spans 12 amino acids. Germline V gene sequence: CDR1 ENHRY, CDR2 SYGVKD. The ends were cut back, 2 bases at V and 4 bases at J, with 5 bases in the middle. DNA of the CDR3: TGTGCCATCAGTGAGGGAGCCACTGAAGCTTTCTTT. It yields the protein CAISEGATEAFF.

V and J are TRBV7-2 and TRBJ1-6; D may be TRBD1 (6 bases). Germline CDR1 and CDR2: SGHTA and FQGNSA. CDR3 size: 15 residues. V was cut by 1 base and J by 10 bases, with 14 bases left in between. In nucleotides, the CDR3 is TGTGCCAGCAGCTTAGATGGGGGGCTTCGGTCACCCCTCCACTTT. It translates to CASSLDGGLRSPLHF.

The V gene is TRBV18, the J gene TRBJ2-1, with TRBD1 identical over 9 bases. The V segment lost 3 bases and the J segment 9 bases; nucleotides outside the gene matches: 9. This CDR3 has 15 amino acids. Germline-derived CDR1 and CDR2 are KGHSH and LQKENI. The CDR3 spells CASSPTGQGDFEQFF. The CDR3 nucleotides are TGTGCCAGCTCACCCACGGGACAGGGAGATTTTGAGCAGTTCTTC. The full variable domain, completed using reference TRBV18 and TRBJ2-1, is NAGVMQNPRHLVRRRGQEARLRCSPMKGHSHVYWYRQLPEEGLKFMVYLQKENIIDESGMPKERFSAEFPKEGPSILRIQQVVRGDSAAYFCASSPTGQGDFEQFFGPGTRLTVL.

The gene calls are TRBV5-4 and TRBJ2-1; tentatively, D is TRBD2 (5 bases). The V end was cut by 4 bases, the J end by 0 bases, with 17 bases between. The CDR3 totals 17 residues. Germline V gene data show CDR1 as SGHNT and CDR2 as YYREEE (reference sequence). The CDR3 is CASSRLPSPFSYNEQFF. The CDR3 region has the DNA TGTGCCAGCAGCCGACTACCCAGCCCATTCTCCTACAATGAGCAGTTCTTC.

The genes are TRBV29-1 and TRBJ2-1, with unresolved D. V was pared by 5 bases and J by 5 bases, with 10 bases between. Germline CDR1 SQVTM, CDR2 ANQGSEA. CDR3 length: 12 residues. CDR3 DNA sequence: TGCAGCGTTTTACACACCCACAATGAGCAGTTCTTC. This gives the protein CSVLHTHNEQFF.

With respect to this clone: At one boundary the junction diverges from the germline segment, which might be a read error. This chain uses TRBV7-7 with TRBJ2-5; the D is unclear. The CDR3 is 14 residues long. Germline lookup yields CDR1 SSHAT and CDR2 FNYEAQ (reference sequence). The CDR3 loop reads CASSPGYPKETQYF. The CDR3 coding sequence is TGTGCTAGCAGCCCAGGATACCCCAAAGAGACCCAGTACTTC.

This clone appeared once. The J gene is TRBJ2-7, the V gene TRBV18; the D is unclear. Germline V gene sequence: CDR1 KGHSH, CDR2 LQKENI. CDR3 size: 11 residues. The ends were cut back, 4 bases at V and 0 bases at J, with 1 base in the middle. In nucleotides, the CDR3 is TGTGCCAGCTCACACTCCTACGAGCAGTACTTC. Translating it yields CASSHSYEQYF. The complete variable domain, with remaining parts taken from reference TRBV18 and TRBJ2-7, reads NAGVMQNPRHLVRRRGQEARLRCSPMKGHSHVYWYRQLPEEGLKFMVYLQKENIIDESGMPKERFSAEFPKEGPSILRIQQVVRGDSAAYFCASSHSYEQYFGPGTRLTVT.

The rearrangement links TRBV28 to TRBJ2-2; D is undetermined. Trimming cost V 2 bases and J 5 bases, with 3 bases left between them. The germline CDR1 and CDR2 sequences are MDHEN and SYDVKM. The length of the CDR3 is 12 residues. CDR3 residues: CASSLRTGELFF. CDR3 bases: TGTGCCAGCAGTTTAAGGACCGGGGAGCTGTTTTTT.

The V and J genes are TRBV19 and TRBJ2-3, with 8 bases matching TRBD2. With 3 bases clipped from V and 2 bases from J, the junction kept 7 bases outside the gene matches. Germline lookup yields CDR1 LNHDA and CDR2 SQIVND (reference sequence). This CDR3 has 16 amino acids. DNA of the CDR3: TGTGCCAGTAGTATCACCCAGCGGGGGCTCACAGATACGCAGTATTTT. The encoded protein is CASSITQRGLTDTQYF.

The chain employs TRBV5-6 and TRBJ1-1; D is uncertain. Germline lookup yields CDR1 SGHDT and CDR2 YYEEEE. The CDR3 sequence is 15 residues long. Trimming left V 5 bases short and J 5 bases short, with 19 bases between. CDR3 amino acids: CASSFDRAASTEAFF. The CDR3 DNA sequence: TGTGCCAGCAGTTTCGACCGAGCCGCCTCTACTGAAGCTTTCTTT.

The table lists this clone with a count of one. One end of the junction varies from germline; a read error may be responsible. The CDR3 DNA is TGTGCCAGCAGCCGTGGCGTGGACAGATTCTCCCGCGACTTC. Protein product: CASSRGVDRFSRDF. This chain links TRBV3-1 (or the pseudogene TRBV3-2) with TRBJ1-2; D perhaps matches TRBD1 (6 bases). CDR1 and CDR2 (germline): LGHDT, YNNKEL (reference sequence). This CDR3 has 14 residues.

This clone was picked up a small number of times. The chain links TRBV15 to TRBJ1-2, with D possibly TRBD1 on 5 matching bases. This CDR3 region has 15 residues. Germline CDR1 and CDR2: LNHNV and YYDKDF (reference sequence). The germline V and J ends were trimmed by 0 bases and 7 bases, with 15 bases remaining between them. DNA for the CDR3: TGTGCCACCAGCAGAGATTCGTACAGGTCGGTTGGCTACACCTTC. Protein product: CATSRDSYRSVGYTF.

The chain links TRBV7-9 to TRBJ1-1; 9 positions match TRBD1. Germline values: CDR1 SEHNR, CDR2 FQNEAQ (reference sequence). The CDR3 has 15 residues. Germline trimming cut 5 bases from V and 2 bases from J; bases unmatched to any gene: 6. CDR3 nucleotide sequence: TGTGCCAGCAGCAGGCTGGGACAGGGCAACACTGAAGCTTTCTTT. It encodes CASSRLGQGNTEAFF.

V gene TRBV5-4 combines with J gene TRBJ2-7, with TRBD2 identical over 12 bases. This CDR3 spans 15 amino acids. The trim removed 5 bases at V and 7 bases at J, leaving 10 bases unmatched. Germline CDR1 reads SGHNT; CDR2 reads YYREEE (reference sequence). The CDR3 spells CASSRASGGASEQYF. The CDR3 DNA sequence: TGTGCCAGCAGTCGCGCTAGCGGGGGGGCGTCAGAGCAGTACTTC.